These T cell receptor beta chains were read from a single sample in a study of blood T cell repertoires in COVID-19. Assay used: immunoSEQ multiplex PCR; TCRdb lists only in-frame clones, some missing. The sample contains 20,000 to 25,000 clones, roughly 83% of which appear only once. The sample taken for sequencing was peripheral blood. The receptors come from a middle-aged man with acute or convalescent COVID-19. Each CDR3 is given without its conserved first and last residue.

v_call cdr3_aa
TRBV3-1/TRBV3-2 ASSQVVFSGMISSTDTQY
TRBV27 ATKRGSSSYEQY
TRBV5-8 ASSAGQVNYGYT
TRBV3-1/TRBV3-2 ATGTSRSTGELF
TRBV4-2 ASSQADREKYEQY
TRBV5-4 ATSSGGVEAREQY
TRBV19 ASSIVRDRVQPQH
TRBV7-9 ASSPGTGYNEQF
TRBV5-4 ASSAFSRGEQETQY
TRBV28 ASSINQGTDIQY
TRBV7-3 ASSHGLAGAGNEQF
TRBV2 ASSERANYGYT
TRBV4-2 ASSRGETSDRSGANVLT
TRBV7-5 ARSVGRDRGGRILETQY
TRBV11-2 ASSAQRVRFYEQY
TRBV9 ASSSTSGRTDTQY
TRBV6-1 ASSEMAGGQPQH
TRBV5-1 ASSPDRGNEKLF
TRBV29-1 SVALGLAGESYEQY
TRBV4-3 ASSQDAGDVTDTQY
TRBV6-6 ASSPAGGGGEQF
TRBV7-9 ASSLALSDRGATNEKLF
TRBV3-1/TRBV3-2 ASSQDANRESPQH
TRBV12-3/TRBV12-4 TSSTRGGYEQY
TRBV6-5 ASSYGQDQETQY
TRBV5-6 ASSPGTSVGSYNEQF
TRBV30 AWSPGTGWGSGNTIY
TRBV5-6 ASSFGAGGIEQF
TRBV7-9 ASSSAGSEKLF
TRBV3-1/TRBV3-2 ASSQLQGYGYT
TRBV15 ATSRPLTGLTGNTIY
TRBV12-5 ASGLVWTGANYGYT
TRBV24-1 ATSEQQQTYEQY
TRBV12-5 ASGPSRSNQPQH
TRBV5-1 ASSSPGQGNTIY
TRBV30 AWSDPGARLNEQF
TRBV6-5 AISMGPQGYEQY
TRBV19 ASSSGLMNTEAF
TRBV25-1 ASRQLLSTDTQY
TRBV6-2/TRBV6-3 ASSYTVSGNTIY
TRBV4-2 ASSSRPSGESTDTQY
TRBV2 ASSEGWGSSGNTIY
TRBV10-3 AIRGTSGSSYEQY
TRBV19 ASTGGQAEGQPQH
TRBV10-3 AISTRRAGKEEGHEQY
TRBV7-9 ASSHNNRYNSPLH
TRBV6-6 ASSRAGTAEQY
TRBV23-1 ASSQSHSYNEQF